Listed here are 2 T cell receptor beta chains from one sample, sequenced in a study of response to subunit inactivated influenza vaccine. Each CDR3 protein gets one entry after TCRdb re-called the RT-PCR reads with MiXCR. Among hundreds of thousands of distinct CDR3 sequences listed, around 8% were seen once. Sequences were derived from PBMCs from blood, sampled about 23 months after vaccination. The source of these receptors is a man between 50 and 69 years old who received an inactivated influenza vaccine.

V usage is TRBV12-3 or TRBV12-4 and J usage is TRBJ2-2; 8 positions agree with TRBD1. The trim removed 6 bases at V and 2 bases at J, leaving 8 bases unmatched. The CDR3 extends over 16 amino acids. The CDR3 nucleotides read TGTGCCAGCAGAGGCCGGGACAGGAGAAACACCGGGGAGCTGTTTTTT. This encodes CASRGRDRRNTGELFF.

This clonotype was detected ten times or more. This chain uses TRBV10-3 with TRBJ2-4; D is possibly TRBD1 (5 bases). The V gene's germline CDR1 is ENHRY and CDR2 SYGVKD. Trimming took 8 bases from V and 0 from J, leaving 14 bases between them. The CDR3 consists of 15 residues. Written as DNA, the CDR3 is TGTGCCATCGGAGAAGGGGAACTAGCCAAAAACATTCAGTACTTC. Protein product: CAIGEGELAKNIQYF.